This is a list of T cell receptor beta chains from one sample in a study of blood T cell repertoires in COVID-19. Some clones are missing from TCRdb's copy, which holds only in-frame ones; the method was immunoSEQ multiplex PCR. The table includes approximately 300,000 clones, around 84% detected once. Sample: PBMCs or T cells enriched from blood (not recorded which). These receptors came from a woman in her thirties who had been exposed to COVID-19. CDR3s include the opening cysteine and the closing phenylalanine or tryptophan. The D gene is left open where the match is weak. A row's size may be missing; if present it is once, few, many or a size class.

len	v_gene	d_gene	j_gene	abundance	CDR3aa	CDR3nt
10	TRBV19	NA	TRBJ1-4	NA	CASFAGELFF	TGTGCCAGTTTTGCCGGAGAACTGTTTTTT
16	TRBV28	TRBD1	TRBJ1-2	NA	CASSYPTGGANYGYTF	TGTGCCAGCAGTTACCCCACAGGGGGCGCTAACTATGGCTACACCTTC
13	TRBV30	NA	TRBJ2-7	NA	CAWSTGGAYEQYF	TGTGCCTGGAGCACAGGGGGGGCCTACGAGCAGTACTTC
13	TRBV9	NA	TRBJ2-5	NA	CASSVGGAETQYF	TGTGCCAGCAGCGTAGGAGGTGCAGAGACCCAGTACTTC
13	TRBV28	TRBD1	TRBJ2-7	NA	CASSRDRNYEQYF	TGTGCCAGCAGTCGGGACAGGAACTACGAGCAGTACTTC
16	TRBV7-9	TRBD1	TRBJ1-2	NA	CASSLQGTEVNYGYTF	TGTGCCAGCAGCCTCCAAGGGACAGAGGTTAACTATGGCTACACCTTC
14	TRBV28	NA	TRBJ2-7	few	CASSRMGQNYEQYF	TGTGCCAGCAGTCGCATGGGACAAAACTACGAGCAGTACTTC
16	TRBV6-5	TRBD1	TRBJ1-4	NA	CASSYSKGASKEKLFF	TGTGCCAGCAGTTACTCGAAGGGGGCTTCGAAAGAAAAACTGTTTTTT
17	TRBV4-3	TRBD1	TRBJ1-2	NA	CASSQIHNPRTGVGYTF	TGCGCCAGCAGCCAAATCCACAACCCTAGGACAGGAGTTGGCTACACCTTC
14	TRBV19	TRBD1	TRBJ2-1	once	CASSTGQGWNEQFF	TGTGCCAGTAGTACGGGACAGGGCTGGAATGAGCAGTTCTTC
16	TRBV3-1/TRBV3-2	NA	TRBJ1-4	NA	CASSQETGATNEKLFF	TGTGCCAGCAGCCAAGAAACGGGTGCAACTAATGAAAAACTGTTTTTT
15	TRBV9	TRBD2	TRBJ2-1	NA	CASSQTSGRDNEQFF	TGTGCCAGCAGCCAGACTAGCGGGAGGGACAATGAGCAGTTCTTC
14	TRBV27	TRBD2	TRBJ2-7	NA	CASSRLSGVNEQYF	TGTGCCAGCAGCCGTCTGAGCGGGGTGAACGAGCAGTACTTC
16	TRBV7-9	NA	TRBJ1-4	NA	CASSRNQGKTNEKLFF	TGTGCCAGCAGTCGAAATCAGGGGAAGACTAATGAAAAACTGTTTTTT
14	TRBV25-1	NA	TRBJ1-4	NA	CASSVQGSNEKLFF	TGTGCCAGCAGTGTACAGGGATCTAATGAAAAACTGTTTTTT
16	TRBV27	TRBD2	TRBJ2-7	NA	CASSLRWPGGPYEQYF	TGTGCCAGCAGTTTACGCTGGCCGGGGGGACCATACGAGCAGTACTTC
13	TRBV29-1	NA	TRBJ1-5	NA	CSVQFSVYEPQHF	TGCAGCGTACAATTCAGCGTCTATGAGCCCCAGCATTTT
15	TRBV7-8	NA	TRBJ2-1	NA	CASSLGRAGTNEQFF	TGTGCCAGCAGCTTAGGGAGGGCAGGGACCAATGAGCAGTTCTTC
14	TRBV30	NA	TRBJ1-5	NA	CAWSVLGRNQPQHF	TGTGCCTGGAGTGTTCTGGGCCGTAATCAGCCCCAGCATTTT
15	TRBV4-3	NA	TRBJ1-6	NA	CASSQVSSRRTNLHF	TGCGCCAGCAGCCAAGTAAGCTCCCGAAGGACAAACCTCCACTTT
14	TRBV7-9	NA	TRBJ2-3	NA	CASSVSISTDTQYF	TGTGCCAGCAGCGTTAGCATCAGCACAGATACGCAGTATTTT
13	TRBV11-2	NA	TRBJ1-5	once	CASSLSGNQPQHF	TGTGCCAGCAGCTTATCGGGCAATCAGCCCCAGCATTTT
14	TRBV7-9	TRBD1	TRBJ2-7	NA	CASRYPGQPYEQYF	TGTGCCAGCAGGTATCCGGGACAGCCCTACGAGCAGTACTTC
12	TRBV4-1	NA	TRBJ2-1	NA	CASSQGHNEQFF	TGCGCCAGCAGCCAAGGGCACAATGAGCAGTTCTTC
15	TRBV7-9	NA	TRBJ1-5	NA	CASSLHRTADQPQHF	TGTGCCAGCAGCTTACACAGGACGGCGGATCAGCCCCAGCATTTT
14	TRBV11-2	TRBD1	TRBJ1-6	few	CASSLTGISSPLHF	TGTGCCAGCAGCCTGACAGGGATAAGTTCACCCCTCCACTTT
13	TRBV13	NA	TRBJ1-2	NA	CASSLMLDYGYTF	TGTGCCAGCAGCTTAATGTTAGATTATGGCTACACCTTC
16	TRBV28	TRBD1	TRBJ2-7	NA	CASRFLGTGLFYEQYF	TGTGCCAGCAGGTTTCTCGGGACAGGGCTTTTCTACGAGCAGTACTTC
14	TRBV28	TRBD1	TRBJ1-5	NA	CASSLGQAYQPQHF	TGTGCCAGCAGTTTGGGACAGGCTTATCAGCCCCAGCATTTT
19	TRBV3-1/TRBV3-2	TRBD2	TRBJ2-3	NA	CASSQKWRTSSIEMDTQYF	TGTGCCAGCAGCCAGAAATGGAGGACTAGTTCAATCGAGATGGATACGCAGTATTTT
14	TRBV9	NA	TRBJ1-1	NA	CASSVASSYTEAFF	TGTGCCAGCAGCGTAGCCTCCAGTTACACTGAAGCTTTCTTT
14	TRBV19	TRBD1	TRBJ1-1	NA	CASNRPGQGTEAFF	TGTGCCAGTAATCGCCCGGGACAGGGGACTGAAGCTTTCTTT
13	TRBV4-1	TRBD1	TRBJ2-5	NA	CASSLTGGETQYF	TGCGCCAGCAGCCTCACAGGGGGTGAGACCCAGTACTTC
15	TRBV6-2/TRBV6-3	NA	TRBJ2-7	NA	CASSYLGLENYEQYF	TGTGCCAGCAGTTACTTGGGGCTCGAAAACTACGAGCAGTACTTC
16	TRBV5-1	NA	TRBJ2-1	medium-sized	CASSSQPNKQNNEQFF	TGCGCCAGCAGCTCACAACCAAATAAACAGAACAATGAGCAGTTCTTC
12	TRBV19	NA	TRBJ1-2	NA	CASSMLRGGFYF	TGTGCCAGTAGTATGCTCAGGGGCGGATTCTACTTC
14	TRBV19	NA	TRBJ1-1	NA	CASSTTGRPTEAFF	TGTGCCAGTAGTACGACAGGTCGGCCCACTGAAGCTTTCTTT
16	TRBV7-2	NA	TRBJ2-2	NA	CASSLDAGMESGELFF	TGTGCCAGCAGCTTAGACGCAGGGATGGAATCCGGGGAGCTGTTTTTT
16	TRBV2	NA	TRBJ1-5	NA	CASTDRSRGSNQPQHF	TGTGCCAGCACAGACCGCAGTCGCGGGAGCAATCAGCCCCAGCATTTT
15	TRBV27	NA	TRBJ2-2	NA	CASSLDEGITGELFF	TGTGCCAGCAGTTTGGATGAGGGTATCACCGGGGAGCTGTTTTTT
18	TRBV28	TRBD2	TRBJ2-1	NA	CASSFKPGTSGGANEQFF	TGTGCCAGCAGTTTTAAACCTGGGACTAGCGGGGGGGCGAATGAGCAGTTCTTC
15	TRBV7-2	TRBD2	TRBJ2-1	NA	CASSTGTRGYNEQFF	TGTGCCAGCAGCACCGGGACTAGAGGTTACAATGAGCAGTTCTTC
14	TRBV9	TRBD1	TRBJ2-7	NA	CASSAGQGLGEQYF	TGTGCCAGCAGCGCTGGACAGGGCTTGGGTGAGCAGTACTTC
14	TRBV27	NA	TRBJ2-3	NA	CASSLEVYADTQYF	TGTGCCAGCAGTTTAGAGGTCTACGCAGATACGCAGTATTTT
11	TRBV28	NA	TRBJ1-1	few	CASSLRGPIFF	TGTGCCAGCAGTTTAAGGGGTCCAATTTTCTTT
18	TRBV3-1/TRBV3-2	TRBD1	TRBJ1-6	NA	CASSQGTGQGSRISPLHF	TGTGCCAGCAGCCAAGGAACCGGACAGGGGTCGCGGATATCACCCCTCCACTTT
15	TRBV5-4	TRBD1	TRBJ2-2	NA	CASSLPGGASGELFF	TGTGCCAGCAGCCTCCCAGGGGGCGCGTCCGGGGAGCTGTTTTTT
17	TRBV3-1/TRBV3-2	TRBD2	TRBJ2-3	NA	CASSQAIAGRQRDTQYF	TGTGCCAGCAGCCAAGCTATAGCGGGTCGCCAGAGAGATACGCAGTATTTT
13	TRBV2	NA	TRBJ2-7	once	CASSGTDSYEQYF	TGTGCCAGCAGTGGGACAGATTCCTACGAGCAGTACTTC
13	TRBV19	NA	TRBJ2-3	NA	CASSVGTGDTQYF	TGTGCCAGTAGTGTCGGCACAGGAGATACGCAGTATTTT